One sample yielded the 26 T cell receptor beta chains listed below, sequenced in a study of blood T cell repertoires in COVID-19. Method: immunoSEQ multiplex PCR; TCRdb's copy keeps in-frame clones and lacks some. The sample carries roughly 140,000 clones, 80% to 90% recorded once. The specimen sequenced was peripheral blood. These receptors originate from a human donor in a cohort sampled during active COVID-19.

V usage is TRBV6-2 or TRBV6-3 and J usage is TRBJ1-3, with D possibly matching TRBD1 (6 bases). Germline loops: CDR1 MNHEY, CDR2 SVGEGT. V gave up 4 bases and J gave up 0 bases, with 10 bases separating them. The CDR3 runs to 15 residues. CDR3 protein: CASSSGDISGNTIYF. DNA for the CDR3: TGTGCCAGCAGTTCCGGGGACATCTCTGGAAACACCATATATTTT.

The chain uses TRBV19 and TRBJ1-2, with 7 bases lining up with TRBD1. Trimming cost V 9 bases and J 6 bases; bases outside gene matches: 7. This CDR3 spans 12 amino acids. CDR1 is LNHDA and CDR2 is SQIVND in the germline V gene (reference sequence). CDR3 sequence (DNA): TGTGCCAGCCTCGACAGGGATCATGGCTACACCTTC. It codes for CASLDRDHGYTF.

This rearrangement joins TRBV19 to TRBJ2-1; 8 nucleotides align to TRBD2. V trimming: 4 bases; J trimming: 9 bases; junction bases outside the gene matches: 11. The CDR3 is made up of 15 amino acids. Germline CDR1 and CDR2: LNHDA and SQIVND (reference sequence). CDR3: CASSSGGTRGAEQFF. For the CDR3, the DNA is TGTGCCAGTAGTAGCGGCGGGACTAGAGGGGCTGAGCAGTTCTTC.

This clone was observed a few times. The chain has TRBV16 and TRBJ1-1, with D perhaps matching TRBD1 (5 bases). CDR3 length: 12 residues. Germline assignment: CDR1 KGHSY and CDR2 FQNENV. Between the trimmed V and J ends, which lost 3 bases and 6 bases, there was a span of 8 bases. Here the CDR3 DNA reads TGTGCCAGCAGCCACCTAGGGGCTGAAGCTTTCTTT. This encodes CASSHLGAEAFF.

The chain recombines TRBV19 with TRBJ2-7; 10 nucleotides agree with TRBD1. V dropped 5 bases and J dropped 4; count of bases not matched to a gene: 8. The germline V gene has CDR1 LNHDA and CDR2 SQIVND (reference sequence). The CDR3 totals 15 residues. This chain's CDR3 is CASSLSDRGVYEQYF. For the CDR3, the DNA is TGTGCCAGTAGTCTCTCGGACAGGGGGGTATACGAGCAGTACTTC.

The CDR3 loop is CASSVVSTDTQYF. CDR3 DNA sequence: TGTGCCAGCAGCGTCGTTAGCACAGATACGCAGTATTTT. The chain uses TRBV6-4 and TRBJ2-3; no firm D call. This CDR3 is 13 amino acids long. Looked up from germline, CDR1 is MRHNA and CDR2 is SNTAGT. V was pared by 6 bases and J by 0 bases, with 7 bases between.

The CDR3 DNA reads as TGTGCCAGCAGCTGGCGGACAGGTTATCAAGAGACCCAGTACTTC. This codes for CASSWRTGYQETQYF. V usage is TRBV5-6 and J usage is TRBJ2-5; 7 bases fit TRBD1. Germline loops: CDR1 SGHDT, CDR2 YYEEEE. V trimming: 3 bases; J trimming: 2 bases; junction bases outside the gene matches: 7. This CDR3 comprises 15 residues. The whole variable domain, filled in from reference TRBV5-6 and TRBJ2-5, reads DAGVTQSPTHLIKTRGQQVTLRCSPKSGHDTVSWYQQALGQGPQFIFQYYEEEERQRGNFPDRFSGHQFPNYSSELNVNALLLGDSALYLCASSWRTGYQETQYFGPGTRLLVL.

The rearrangement uses TRBV29-1 and TRBJ1-4, with TRBD1 matching over 9 bases. The CDR3 consists of 17 residues. The trim removed 7 bases at V and 0 bases at J, leaving 12 bases unmatched. In germline, CDR1 is SQVTM, CDR2 ANQGSEA. CDR3 in DNA: TGCAGCGCCCTCGGGACAGGGATTTTTGCAACTAATGAAAAACTGTTTTTT. It specifies CSALGTGIFATNEKLFF.

This chain links TRBV6-2 or TRBV6-3 with TRBJ2-7; D may be TRBD1 (5 bases). This CDR3 is 14 amino acids long. Germline V lookup: CDR1 MNHEY, CDR2 SVGEGT. With 2 bases removed from V and 4 bases from J, the gap between germline ends came to 12 bases. This chain's CDR3 is CASSYGAGPYEQYF. CDR3 nucleotides: TGTGCCAGCAGTTACGGCGCAGGGCCATACGAGCAGTACTTC.

The V and J genes are TRBV6-5 and TRBJ1-5, with D possibly matching TRBD1 (5 bases). The germline V gene encodes CDR1 MNHEY and CDR2 SVGAGI. Between the trimmed V and J ends, which lost 6 bases and 7 bases, there was a span of 16 bases. This CDR3 region has 14 residues. The CDR3 DNA is TGTGCCAGCAGAACGGGGGGGACGGGGCAGCCCCAGCATTTT. As protein: CASRTGGTGQPQHF.

This clone was seen a few times. The rearrangement uses TRBV14 and TRBJ2-5; 11 nucleotides match TRBD1. After removal of 4 bases from V and 7 bases from J, the junction contained 8 bases not matched to a gene. There are 15 residues in the CDR3. In germline, CDR1 is SGHDN, CDR2 FVKESK. In nucleotides, the CDR3 is TGTGCCAGCAGCCCAGGACAGGGGGCTATCGGGACCCAGTACTTC. Protein sequence: CASSPGQGAIGTQYF. Filled out from reference TRBV14 and TRBJ2-5, the complete variable domain reads EAGVTQFPSHSVIEKGQTVTLRCDPISGHDNLYWYRRVMGKEIKFLLHFVKESKQDESGMPNNRFLAERTGGTYSTLKVQPAELEDSGVYFCASSPGQGAIGTQYFGPGTRLLVL.

The CDR3 region has the DNA TGTGCTAGTGGCCACGGGTTTCACGAGCAGTACTTC. Translated: CASGHGFHEQYF. The chain uses TRBV12-5 and TRBJ2-7; D is unresolved. The germline CDR1 and CDR2 sequences are LGHNT and FRNRAP. The CDR3 loop spans 12 amino acids. The ends were cut back, 6 bases at V and 5 bases at J, with 11 bases in the middle.

The gene calls are TRBV7-9 and TRBJ1-5, with 9 nucleotides matching TRBD1. The junction had 9 bases not matched to a gene; V was cut back by 2 bases and J by 4 bases. The CDR3 extends over 17 amino acids. Germline V gene lookup returns CDR1 SEHNR and CDR2 FQNEAQ (reference sequence). CDR3 DNA: TGTGCCAGCAGCTTAAGCTTGGCGGGGACAGGGAATCAGCCCCAGCATTTT. Its translation is CASSLSLAGTGNQPQHF.

Only one count was recorded for this clone. V and J are TRBV12-5 and TRBJ2-7, with 7 bases lining up with TRBD1. CDR1 LGHNT and CDR2 FRNRAP come from the germline V gene. The CDR3 runs 16 residues. V gave up 2 bases and J gave up 0 bases; unmatched junction bases: 7. CDR3 nucleotide sequence: TGTGCTAGTGGTTTGCTCCCCCGGGACAGCTCCTACGAGCAGTACTTC. Translating gives CASGLLPRDSSYEQYF.

The V gene is TRBV5-1, the J gene TRBJ1-2; perhaps TRBD1 as D (5 bases). The CDR3 covers 14 residues. Germline loops: CDR1 SGHRS, CDR2 YFSETQ. The V and J ends lost 5 bases and 0 bases respectively, with 11 bases between them. The CDR3 DNA sequence: TGCGCCAGCAGTGAACAGGTCGCTAACTATGGCTACACCTTC. Translating gives CASSEQVANYGYTF. Drawing the rest from reference TRBV5-1 and TRBJ1-2, the complete variable domain is KAGVTQTPRYLIKTRGQQVTLSCSPISGHRSVSWYQQTPGQGLQFLFEYFSETQRNKGNFPGRFSGRQFSNSRSEMNVSTLELGDSALYLCASSEQVANYGYTFGSGTRLTVV.

In its sample, this clone was seen a few times. This sequence joins TRBV5-4 and TRBJ1-6, with 11 nucleotides matching TRBD1. Trimming at V came to 3 bases and at J to 10 bases, leaving 3 bases not matched to a gene. Looked up from germline, CDR1 is SGHNT and CDR2 is YYREEE (reference sequence). The CDR3 has 14 amino acids. CDR3 in DNA: TGTGCCAGCAGCTCGGGACAGGGGGACTCACCCCTCCACTTT. Translated, it gives CASSSGQGDSPLHF.

The chain uses TRBV14 and TRBJ2-5; D perhaps matches TRBD1 (5 bases). The V gene's germline CDR1 is SGHDN and CDR2 FVKESK. The CDR3 sequence is 15 residues long. V shed 1 base and J shed 6 bases, with 15 bases lying between them. CDR3 loop: CASSQVYGQSKTQYF. The CDR3 DNA follows: TGTGCCAGCAGCCAAGTGTACGGACAATCGAAGACCCAGTACTTC.

The CDR3 sequence: CASSETGRNTEAFF. The DNA of the CDR3 is TGTGCCAGCAGCGAGACTGGTAGGAACACTGAAGCTTTCTTT. The chain couples TRBV7-9 to TRBJ1-1; D is undetermined. Trimming cost V 5 bases and J 1 base, with 11 bases left between them. Germline CDR1 and CDR2: SEHNR and FQNEAQ (reference sequence). The CDR3 is made up of 14 amino acids.

J is TRBJ1-1 and V is TRBV30; D is unclear. V dropped 2 bases and J dropped 4 bases, with 8 bases sitting between them. There are 12 residues in the CDR3. CDR1 GTSNPN and CDR2 SVGIG come from the germline V gene (reference sequence). This chain's CDR3 is CAWSKGGTEAFF. CDR3 sequence (DNA): TGTGCCTGGAGTAAAGGAGGCACTGAAGCTTTCTTT.

The DNA of the CDR3 is TGTGCCAGCAGCCCCCGGACTAGCGCGGAGACCCAGTACTTC. Its protein product is CASSPRTSAETQYF. The chain recombines TRBV9 with TRBJ2-5, with 9 bases that match TRBD2. Trimming at V came to 4 bases and at J to 5 bases, leaving 6 bases not matched to a gene. Germline CDR1 is SGDLS and CDR2 is YYNGEE. The CDR3 runs 14 residues.

This chain joins TRBV7-2 and TRBJ1-3; TRBD1 is a possible D gene (5 bases). V was cut by 2 bases and J by 1 base, with 12 bases left in between. Germline V gene lookup returns CDR1 SGHTA and CDR2 FQGNSA. The CDR3 loop spans 16 amino acids. Written as DNA, the CDR3 is TGTGCCAGCAGCTTAAGCCCCGCAGGGTCTGGAAACACCATATATTTT. Its translation is CASSLSPAGSGNTIYF.

This sequence joins TRBV5-1 and TRBJ1-4; 9 bases are shared with TRBD1. The V and J ends lost 3 bases and 4 bases, in that order; junction bases with no gene match: 1. The germline CDR1 and CDR2 sequences are SGHRS and YFSETQ. The CDR3 is 14 amino acids. The CDR3 DNA reads as TGCGCCAGCAGCTCGGGACAGGGTAATGAAAAACTGTTTTTT. Its protein product is CASSSGQGNEKLFF.

The CDR3 nucleotides are TGTGCCAGCAGCTTAGCGTATAAGCGGGGGGGCCGCCCAGATACGCAGTATTTT. It codes for CASSLAYKRGGRPDTQYF. The chain employs TRBV7-2 and TRBJ2-3, with TRBD2 matching 10 bases. Losses at the gene ends were 0 bases for V and 4 bases for J; bases not matched to a gene: 10. Germline CDR1 and CDR2: SGHTA and FQGNSA. CDR3 length: 18 amino acids.

V gene TRBV28 combines with J gene TRBJ1-5, with 7 nucleotides matching TRBD1. CDR1 and CDR2 (germline): MDHEN, SYDVKM. This CDR3 comprises 18 residues. V lost 1 base to trimming and J lost 0 bases; unmatched junction nucleotides: 9. Here the CDR3 reads CASSLLTGTVYSNQPQHF. The CDR3 DNA sequence: TGTGCCAGCAGTTTATTAACCGGGACAGTCTATAGCAATCAGCCCCAGCATTTT.

This chain joins TRBV7-8 and TRBJ1-5, with D perhaps TRBD1 (6 bases). CDR1 and CDR2 from the germline V gene are SGHVS and FQNEAQ. Deletions cut 4 bases from V and 6 bases from J, with 10 bases between. This CDR3 has 13 residues. The CDR3 sequence is CASSSGQFQPQHF. CDR3 nucleotides: TGTGCCAGCAGCTCGGGACAATTTCAGCCCCAGCATTTT.

The CDR3: CSASTGYGGTEAFF. In DNA form, the CDR3 reads TGCAGTGCTAGTACAGGGTATGGTGGCACTGAAGCTTTCTTT. V usage is TRBV20-1 and J usage is TRBJ1-1; D perhaps matches TRBD1 (6 bases). Germline V lookup: CDR1 DFQATT, CDR2 SNEGSKA (reference sequence). The CDR3 has 14 amino acids. The V gene lost 3 bases and the J gene lost 4 bases, with 15 bases spanning the gap.